The TCR beta chain described here comes from a study of blood T cells in healthy people across ages. Through a sample-barcoded 5' primer and a J-beta primer mix, a second PCR was run for about 6 to 11 cycles. TCRdb independently ran MiXCR on the 5' RACE reads; one entry per CDR3 protein. This table has more than 700,000 distinct CDR3 sequences, less than 60% appearing once. Overall study results and limits: The recorded TCR beta diversity per million T cells decreased in a roughly linear manner with age.

Notes on this clonotype: Its antigen is not known.

Specimen: blood. The clonotype was recovered from a man aged 80 or over in good health.

CDR3 region: CSARDRLAADTQYF. The CDR3 DNA reads TGCAGTGCTAGAGATCGACTAGCAGCAGATACGCAGTATTTT. The gene calls are TRBV20-1 and TRBJ2-3; 7 bases line up with TRBD2. Trimming took 0 bases from V and 4 from J; bases not matched to a gene: 4. Germline CDR1 reads DFQATT; CDR2 reads SNEGSKA (reference sequence). This CDR3 has 14 amino acids.